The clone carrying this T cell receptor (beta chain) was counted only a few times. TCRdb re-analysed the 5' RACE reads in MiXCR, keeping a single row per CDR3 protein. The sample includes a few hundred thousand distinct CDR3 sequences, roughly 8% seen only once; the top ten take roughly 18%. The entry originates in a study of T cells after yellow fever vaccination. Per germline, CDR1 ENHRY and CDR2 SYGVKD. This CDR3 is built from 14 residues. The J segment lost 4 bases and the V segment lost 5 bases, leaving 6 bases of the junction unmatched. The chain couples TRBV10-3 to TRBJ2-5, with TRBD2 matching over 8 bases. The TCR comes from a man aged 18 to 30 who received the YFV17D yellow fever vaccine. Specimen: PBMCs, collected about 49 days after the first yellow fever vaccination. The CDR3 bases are TGTGCCATCAGTAGACCCGGGACTAGAGAGACCCAGTACTTC. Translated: CAISRPGTRETQYF.